Listed below are T cell receptor beta chains from one sample, sequenced in a study of blood T cell repertoires in COVID-19. The protocol was immunoSEQ multiplex PCR, while the TCRdb copy is restricted to in-frame clones and leaves out a portion. The sample has about 240,000 clones, 84% seen once; the top ten hold 4%. The specimen was peripheral blood. The receptors come from a man aged 45 to 65 with acute or convalescent COVID-19. Each CDR3 is given with its conserved first and last residue. The D gene is left open where the match is weak. Size values are once, few and many counts, or a class for expanded clones, and some rows have none.

v_call	j_call	d_call	clone_size	cdr3_aa	cdr3_nt
TRBV18	TRBJ2-2	TRBD2	NA	CASSPGSGSPGELFF	TGTGCCAGCTCACCTGGGAGCGGGAGTCCCGGGGAGCTGTTTTTT
TRBV5-1	TRBJ2-4	NA	NA	CASSLAIDSLAKNIQYF	TGCGCCAGCAGCTTGGCGATTGACAGCTTAGCCAAAAACATTCAGTACTTC
TRBV27	TRBJ2-3	NA	NA	CASSNLAVLGSDTQYF	TGTGCCAGCAGCAATTTAGCGGTCCTGGGGTCAGATACGCAGTATTTT
TRBV28	TRBJ2-7	TRBD1	NA	CASSGPGTGWYEQYF	TGTGCCAGCAGCGGACCCGGGACAGGGTGGTACGAGCAGTACTTC
TRBV3-1/TRBV3-2	TRBJ1-2	TRBD1	few	CASSQGQGNYGYTF	TGTGCCAGCAGCCAAGGACAGGGTAACTATGGCTACACCTTC
TRBV4-1	TRBJ2-5	NA	NA	CASSQEVRGAVLKTQYF	TGCGCCAGCAGCCAAGAGGTCCGCGGGGCGGTCCTAAAGACCCAGTACTTC
TRBV9	TRBJ2-7	TRBD1	NA	CASSDGQGLTYEQYF	TGTGCCAGCAGCGACGGACAGGGTTTAACCTACGAGCAGTACTTC
TRBV7-6	TRBJ2-7	NA	once	CASSPIGSGEQYF	TGTGCCAGCAGTCCCATCGGGAGTGGTGAGCAGTACTTC
TRBV6-5	TRBJ1-5	TRBD1	once	CASWARDRGNQPQHF	TGTGCCAGCTGGGCAAGGGACAGGGGCAATCAGCCCCAGCATTTT
TRBV7-3	TRBJ2-2	NA	NA	CASSLTGGLNTGELFF	TGTGCCAGCAGCTTAACGGGGGGACTTAACACCGGGGAGCTGTTTTTT
TRBV12-5	TRBJ2-2	TRBD1	NA	CASGPGRDSYTGELFF	TGTGCTAGTGGCCCCGGCCGGGACAGTTACACCGGGGAGCTGTTTTTT
TRBV19	TRBJ2-5	NA	once	CASSYGGSSETQYF	TGTGCCAGTAGTTACGGGGGTAGTTCGGAGACCCAGTACTTC
TRBV24-1	TRBJ1-5	NA	NA	CATSLYGNQPQHF	TGTGCCACCAGTTTATATGGCAATCAGCCCCAGCATTTT
TRBV2	TRBJ1-4	TRBD1	NA	CATSGQANEKLFF	TGTGCCACCTCGGGACAGGCTAATGAAAAACTGTTTTTT
TRBV11-2	TRBJ1-1	NA	NA	CASSWDIAEAFF	TGTGCCAGCAGTTGGGACATCGCTGAAGCTTTCTTT
TRBV15	TRBJ2-1	TRBD2	NA	CATSRGTSGYIPYNEQFF	TGTGCCACCAGCAGAGGTACTAGCGGATACATCCCCTACAATGAGCAGTTCTTC
TRBV6-1	TRBJ1-2	TRBD1	NA	CASSEDRGYYGYTF	TGTGCCAGCAGTGAGGACAGGGGGTACTATGGCTACACCTTC
TRBV11-2	TRBJ2-5	NA	NA	CASSRGGSETQYF	TGTGCCAGCAGCCGAGGAGGGTCAGAGACCCAGTACTTC
TRBV28	TRBJ1-6	NA	few	CASSFEGIASPLHF	TGTGCCAGCAGTTTCGAGGGTATTGCTTCACCCCTCCACTTT
TRBV24-1	TRBJ2-1	TRBD1	once	CATSDTIRTGGTYNEQFF	TGTGCCACCAGTGACACAATCCGGACAGGGGGAACCTACAATGAGCAGTTCTTC
TRBV4-1	TRBJ2-1	TRBD2	few	CASRSLAGGGNEQFF	TGCGCCAGCAGGTCCCTAGCGGGGGGGGGTAATGAGCAGTTCTTC
TRBV12-3/TRBV12-4	TRBJ1-5	NA	NA	CASSTGVNQPQHF	TGTGCCAGCAGTACGGGAGTAAATCAGCCCCAGCATTTT
TRBV30	TRBJ1-5	NA	few	CAWSVWGGGNQPQHF	TGTGCCTGGAGTGTTTGGGGAGGGGGCAATCAGCCCCAGCATTTT
TRBV5-1	TRBJ2-2	NA	NA	CASSLSQVNTGELFF	TGCGCCAGCAGCTTGTCCCAGGTGAACACCGGGGAGCTGTTTTTT
TRBV6-6	TRBJ2-7	NA	once	CASSGGPYEQYF	TGTGCCAGCAGTGGGGGCCCCTACGAGCAGTACTTC
TRBV4-1	TRBJ1-4	NA	NA	CASSQAGFREGATNEKLFF	TGCGCCAGCAGCCAAGCTGGGTTTAGGGAGGGAGCAACTAATGAAAAACTGTTTTTT
TRBV6-6	TRBJ2-5	TRBD2	NA	CASSGGAGETQYF	TGTGCCAGCAGCGGGGGGGCCGGGGAGACCCAGTACTTC
TRBV5-1	TRBJ2-2	TRBD2	NA	CASSLEGLGTGELFF	TGCGCCAGCAGCTTGGAGGGACTAGGCACCGGGGAGCTGTTTTTT
TRBV10-1	TRBJ1-1	NA	NA	CASSERTVSTEAFF	TGCGCCAGCAGTGAGAGGACAGTTAGCACTGAAGCTTTCTTT
TRBV18	TRBJ1-5	NA	NA	CASSPPVERQPQHF	TGTGCCAGCTCACCACCGGTCGAGAGGCAGCCCCAGCATTTT
TRBV27	TRBJ2-1	TRBD2	NA	CASSDGTSGRNEQFF	TGTGCCAGCAGTGACGGGACTAGCGGGAGAAATGAGCAGTTCTTC
TRBV7-2	TRBJ2-5	NA	NA	CASSPGLQETQYF	TGTGCCAGCAGCCCGGGACTTCAAGAGACCCAGTACTTC
TRBV5-1	TRBJ2-2	TRBD1	NA	CASSQSTGVGELFF	TGCGCCAGCAGCCAATCCACAGGGGTCGGGGAGCTGTTTTTT